The 30 T cell receptor beta chains presented below share a single source sample, sequenced in a study of blood T cell repertoires in COVID-19. Produced via immunoSEQ multiplex PCR; TCRdb's table is partial and in-frame only. Among about 160,000 clones listed, around 80% were seen once. Sample: peripheral blood. These receptors came from an elderly woman with active or convalescent COVID-19.

The chain joins TRBV9 to TRBJ1-2, with D perhaps TRBD1 (6 bases). This CDR3 spans 15 amino acids. V lost 4 bases to trimming and J lost 2 bases, with 15 bases between them. The germline CDR1 and CDR2 sequences are SGDLS and YYNGEE. CDR3 coding DNA: TGTGCCAGCAGCAACCCGACAGGTCTAAACTATGGCTACACCTTC. Amino acid sequence: CASSNPTGLNYGYTF.

The gene calls are TRBV29-1 and TRBJ2-5, with 11 bases fitting TRBD1. This CDR3 is built from 13 residues. Germline loops: CDR1 SQVTM, CDR2 ANQGSEA. Trimming took 6 bases from V and 5 from J; bases not matched to a gene: 5. Here the CDR3 DNA reads TGCAGCGTGTCTGGGACAGGGGGGGAGACCCAGTACTTC. Translated: CSVSGTGGETQYF.

The V call is TRBV13, the J call TRBJ2-7; the D gene is possibly TRBD1 (6 bases). Germline V gives CDR1 PRHDT, CDR2 FYEKMQ (reference sequence). The CDR3 has 15 residues. Trimming pared 3 bases from V and 5 bases from J, leaving 17 bases between. The chain's CDR3 is CASSFHDRPPHEQYF. The CDR3 coding sequence is TGTGCCAGCAGCTTCCACGACAGGCCACCCCACGAGCAGTACTTC.

This sequence joins TRBV6-2 or TRBV6-3 and TRBJ2-3; 8 nucleotides match TRBD1. Germline lookup yields CDR1 MNHEY and CDR2 SVGEGT. J was trimmed by 4 bases and V by 5 bases; bases with no gene match: 8. CDR3 length: 15 amino acids. CDR3 loop: CASSKAGGVADTQYF. Written as DNA, the CDR3 is TGTGCCAGCAGTAAAGCAGGGGGCGTTGCAGATACGCAGTATTTT.

This clone showed up just once. The gene calls are TRBV3-1 (or the pseudogene TRBV3-2) and TRBJ2-6; no clear D gene. Germline V gene data show CDR1 as LGHDT and CDR2 as YNNKEL (reference sequence). With 4 bases removed from V and 2 bases from J, the gap between germline ends came to 6 bases. The CDR3 contains 14 residues. The CDR3 sequence is CASSPRTGANVLTF. The CDR3 nucleotides are TGTGCCAGCAGCCCCAGGACTGGGGCCAACGTCCTGACTTTC.

This clone was seen more than once but under ten times. The V and J genes are TRBV29-1 and TRBJ1-2; no clear D. Germline CDR1 SQVTM, CDR2 ANQGSEA. V lost 4 bases and J 4 bases, leaving 10 bases between the germline ends. The CDR3 covers 12 residues. The CDR3 loop is CSVGVGLYGYTF. The CDR3 nucleotides read TGCAGCGTTGGCGTCGGACTCTATGGCTACACCTTC.

The chain is built from TRBV5-4 and TRBJ1-3; the match to TRBD1 covers 8 bases. After removal of 4 bases from V and 1 base from J, the junction contained 7 bases not matched to a gene. Per germline, CDR1 SGHNT and CDR2 YYREEE (reference sequence). The CDR3 is made up of 16 amino acids. The CDR3, as DNA: TGTGCCAGCAGCCGAGACAGGGGACTTTCTGGAAACACCATATATTTT. It yields the protein CASSRDRGLSGNTIYF.

A few counts support this clone. The CDR3 sequence: CSAQGAGELFF. CDR3 bases: TGCAGCGCGCAGGGGGCCGGGGAGCTGTTTTTT. The genes are TRBV29-1 and TRBJ2-2; 7 positions agree with TRBD1. The V and J ends lost 7 bases and 6 bases, in that order; junction bases with no gene match: 2. This CDR3 contains 11 residues. The V gene's germline CDR1 is SQVTM and CDR2 ANQGSEA.

The chain combines TRBV7-2 with TRBJ2-3; D unresolved. Germline V gene lookup returns CDR1 SGHTA and CDR2 FQGNSA. This CDR3 is 14 amino acids long. Trimming removed 6 bases at V and 1 base at J, with 11 bases between. The CDR3 coding sequence is TGTGCCAGCAGAAATTGGCTCGGCACAGATACGCAGTATTTT. This encodes CASRNWLGTDTQYF.

The chain recombines TRBV5-1 with TRBJ2-3; 11 positions match TRBD2. The J segment lost 6 bases and the V segment lost 1 base, leaving 4 bases of the junction unmatched. The CDR3 is 15 amino acids. CDR1 SGHRS and CDR2 YFSETQ come from the germline V gene. CDR3 DNA: TGCGCCAGCAGCTTGACGGCTAGCGGGGGGGATACGCAGTATTTT. As protein: CASSLTASGGDTQYF.

The chain combines TRBV7-2 with TRBJ1-1, with D maybe TRBD1 (6 bases). V lost 5 bases and J lost 7, with 20 bases in between. Germline CDR1 reads SGHTA; CDR2 reads FQGNSA. The CDR3 length is 15 residues. CDR3 coding DNA: TGTGCCAGCAGCCTATTAAACTCCGGGACAAATGAAGCTTTCTTT. This codes for CASSLLNSGTNEAFF.

This clone has a handful of counts. CDR3 region: CASSWKDGLYEQYF. The CDR3 DNA is TGCGCCAGCAGCTGGAAGGACGGACTCTACGAGCAGTACTTC. V usage is TRBV5-1 and J usage is TRBJ2-7, with D perhaps TRBD2 (5 bases). The germline gives CDR1 SGHRS, CDR2 YFSETQ. The CDR3 is made up of 14 amino acids. With 3 bases removed from V and 3 bases from J, the gap between germline ends came to 13 bases.

The chain employs TRBV6-5 and TRBJ1-6, with TRBD1 as a possible D gene (6 bases). V was shortened by 2 bases and J by 7 bases, with 12 bases between the two germline ends. Germline V lookup: CDR1 MNHEY, CDR2 SVGAGI. This CDR3 has 15 residues. Here the CDR3 reads CASSYRRTVNSPLHF. DNA for the CDR3: TGTGCCAGCAGTTACAGGAGGACAGTAAATTCACCCCTCCACTTT.

The chain uses TRBV4-3 and TRBJ1-5, with D possibly being TRBD1 (6 bases). This CDR3 spans 16 amino acids. Per the germline V gene, CDR1 is LGHNA and CDR2 is YSLEER. Trimming took 1 base from V and 6 from J, leaving 16 bases between them. The chain's CDR3 is CASSQVLDSSPQPQHF. CDR3 sequence (DNA): TGCGCCAGCAGCCAAGTCTTGGACAGCAGTCCTCAGCCCCAGCATTTT.

This clone was recorded once. The chain uses TRBV27 and TRBJ1-2, with TRBD1 matching over 8 bases. The CDR3 is 14 residues long. Germline V CDR1 and CDR2: MNHEY, SMNVEV (reference sequence). The junction had 4 bases not matched to a gene; V was cut back by 6 bases and J by 1 base. The CDR3 region is CASSLDRDNYGYTF. As DNA, the CDR3 is TGTGCCAGCAGCTTGGACAGGGATAACTATGGCTACACCTTC.

V usage is TRBV19 and J usage is TRBJ2-1; 8 bases line up with TRBD2. The CDR3 length is 19 residues. Germline assignment: CDR1 LNHDA and CDR2 SQIVND (reference sequence). V gave up 4 bases and J gave up 2 bases; unmatched junction bases: 16. The CDR3 is CASSRTGLALLTTYNEQFF. In DNA, the CDR3 is TGTGCCAGTAGTAGGACTGGACTAGCACTACTAACGACCTACAATGAGCAGTTCTTC.

The chain employs TRBV2 and TRBJ1-1; D perhaps matches TRBD1 (5 bases). V lost 4 bases and J 4 bases, leaving 7 bases between the germline ends. This CDR3 contains 12 residues. Germline V gene lookup returns CDR1 SNHLY and CDR2 FYNNEI. The CDR3 loop reads CASSVDSTEAFF. The CDR3 DNA reads as TGTGCCAGCAGTGTTGACAGCACTGAAGCTTTCTTT.

This rearrangement joins TRBV5-1 to TRBJ1-1, with D possibly being TRBD1 (6 bases). Germline V lookup: CDR1 SGHRS, CDR2 YFSETQ. V was clipped by 4 bases and J by 1 base, with 11 bases between them. The CDR3 has 14 residues. The CDR3 bases are TGCGCCAGCAGCCCAGACAGGAGGAACACTGAAGCTTTCTTT. Its protein is CASSPDRRNTEAFF.

This chain links TRBV11-2 with TRBJ2-7, with TRBD2 matching over 7 bases. The ends lost 5 bases at V and 2 bases at J; junction bases unmatched: 12. The CDR3 has 16 amino acids. Germline V lookup: CDR1 SGHAT, CDR2 FQNNGV. CDR3 amino acids: CASSVAGASGAYEQYF. In DNA form, the CDR3 reads TGTGCCAGCAGCGTAGCTGGGGCTAGCGGCGCCTACGAGCAGTACTTC.

The genes are TRBV7-2 and TRBJ2-2, with D tentatively TRBD1 (6 bases). The V gene lost 2 bases and the J gene lost 8 bases, with 15 bases spanning the gap. CDR1 and CDR2 (germline): SGHTA, FQGNSA. There are 15 residues in the CDR3. The chain's CDR3 is CASSLQGMGIGELFF. CDR3 sequence (DNA): TGTGCCAGCAGCTTACAGGGGATGGGTATTGGGGAGCTGTTTTTT.

This clone was found once. The chain is built from TRBV7-2 and TRBJ2-2, with a tentative D call TRBD2 (6 bases). The CDR3 sequence is 16 residues long. Germline V gene lookup returns CDR1 SGHTA and CDR2 FQGNSA. Trimming pared 1 base from V and 7 bases from J, leaving 16 bases between. CDR3 in amino acids: CASSLGFSGPHGELFF. The CDR3 bases are TGTGCCAGCAGCTTAGGATTTAGCGGACCTCACGGGGAGCTGTTTTTT.

The gene calls are TRBV9 and TRBJ2-1; D is possibly TRBD1 (5 bases). Germline loops: CDR1 SGDLS, CDR2 YYNGEE. CDR3 length: 13 residues. Deletions cut 3 bases from V and 9 bases from J, with 13 bases between. CDR3 protein: CASSADSSAEQFF. The DNA of the CDR3 is TGTGCCAGCAGCGCCGACAGTAGTGCTGAGCAGTTCTTC.

This clone was picked up one time. The J gene is TRBJ1-5, the V gene TRBV6-2 or TRBV6-3; TRBD1 aligns across 9 bases. Germline V gene data show CDR1 as MNHEY and CDR2 as SVGEGT. The CDR3 has 17 residues. Losses at the gene ends were 4 bases for V and 0 bases for J; bases not matched to a gene: 7. The CDR3 DNA is TGTGCCAGCAGTTTGGACAGGGGCGATCATAGCAATCAGCCCCAGCATTTT. Amino acid sequence: CASSLDRGDHSNQPQHF.

The chain employs TRBV6-2 or TRBV6-3 and TRBJ1-2; D unresolved. The CDR3 is 11 residues long. Trimming took off 5 bases at V and 6 bases at J, with 7 bases between the two ends. Germline V gives CDR1 MNHEY, CDR2 SVGEGT. The CDR3 loop is CASSRVDGYTF. The CDR3 DNA sequence: TGTGCCAGCAGTAGAGTCGATGGCTACACCTTC.

A single count supports this clone. The chain employs TRBV11-3 and TRBJ2-4; D is perhaps TRBD2 (6 bases). Germline V lookup: CDR1 SGHNT, CDR2 YENEEA. CDR3 length: 15 amino acids. V was shortened by 6 bases and J by 0 bases, with 12 bases between the two germline ends. In nucleotides, the CDR3 is TGTGCCAGCAGTTCGGGGGTTGGAGCCAAAAACATTCAGTACTTC. Translation gives CASSSGVGAKNIQYF.

This chain joins TRBV11-2 and TRBJ1-5, with a possible D match to TRBD1 (6 bases). Germline lookup yields CDR1 SGHAT and CDR2 FQNNGV. The CDR3 has 15 residues. Trimming removed 3 bases at V and 3 bases at J, with 12 bases between. The CDR3 nucleotides read TGTGCCAGCAGCTTGACGGGACAATTCAATCAGCCCCAGCATTTT. Encoded protein: CASSLTGQFNQPQHF.

This clone appeared a few times. This chain links TRBV5-1 with TRBJ1-5; D call uncertain. The germline gives CDR1 SGHRS, CDR2 YFSETQ. With 4 bases removed from V and 2 bases from J, the gap between germline ends came to 10 bases. The CDR3 contains 14 residues. CDR3: CASSPSGGNQPQHF. The DNA for the CDR3 is TGCGCCAGCAGCCCCTCGGGTGGCAATCAGCCCCAGCATTTT.

The chain recombines TRBV3-1 (or the pseudogene TRBV3-2) with TRBJ2-1; D may be TRBD2 (5 bases). The CDR3 runs to 17 residues. V was trimmed by 4 bases and J by 0 bases, leaving 16 bases between them. The V gene's germline CDR1 is LGHDT and CDR2 YNNKEL (reference sequence). This CDR3 is CASSPGLERSSYNEQFF. In DNA, the CDR3 is TGTGCCAGCAGCCCCGGACTGGAACGGAGCTCCTACAATGAGCAGTTCTTC.

The rearrangement uses TRBV7-9 and TRBJ1-4; unclear D gene. CDR3 length: 12 residues. V lost 5 bases to trimming and J lost 8 bases, with 9 bases between them. Germline CDR1 SEHNR, CDR2 FQNEAQ (reference sequence). As DNA, the CDR3 is TGTGCCAGCAGCGGGGAGTGGGAAAAACTGTTTTTT. Its translation is CASSGEWEKLFF.

The chain carries TRBV5-1 and TRBJ2-3, with D possibly matching TRBD2 (6 bases). Trimming shortened V by 4 bases and J by 1 base, and 19 bases separated the two germline ends. Per the germline V gene, CDR1 is SGHRS and CDR2 is YFSETQ. This CDR3 is built from 17 residues. The CDR3 region has the DNA TGCGCCAGCAGCCCCGGGAGTGGCGGGCTCCGCACAGATACGCAGTATTTT. It codes for CASSPGSGGLRTDTQYF.